This T cell receptor beta chain appears in the sequencing data of a study of T cell repertoires in cytomegalovirus infection. TCRdb reprocessed the reads with MiXCR, giving one entry per CDR3 protein. Of some 500,000 distinct CDR3 sequences in the sample, roughly a third were seen once. This CDR3 has 13 amino acids. V was cut by 6 bases and J by 1 base, with 9 bases left in between. At least ten counts were recorded for this clonotype. No antigen is known for it. This TCR derives from a human donor in good health (CMV status not recorded). Some clones in this sample may be carry-over from other donors' samples. This material consisted of cultured PBMCs, taken from culture after CMV antigen stimulation. V is TRBV12-3 or TRBV12-4 and J is TRBJ1-1; D may be TRBD1 (5 bases). The CDR3 DNA reads TGTGCCAGCAGCTGGGACCCGAACACTGAAGCTTTCTTT. This translates into CASSWDPNTEAFF.